Below, 13 T cell receptor beta chains from the same sample are listed, as sequenced in a study of CD8 T cells in ankylosing spondylitis. A single record per CDR3 protein comes from TCRdb applying MiXCR to the 5' RACE reads. The sample carries 200,000 to 250,000 distinct CDR3 sequences, approximately 16% recorded once. The study, taken as a whole, reports: There was a TCR beta motif, made of roughly eight highly homologous variants, that appeared characteristic of ankylosing spondylitis blood.

Antigens for these TCRs are unknown. Sequenced input: blood, either unsorted or a sorted T cell fraction (not recorded which). All receptors derive from a male donor with ankylosing spondylitis.

This clonotype was counted only a few times. Its ends do not fully match the called genes, so a read error is possible. This chain links TRBV15 with TRBJ1-4; no clear D. The CDR3 runs 15 residues. CDR1 is LNHNV and CDR2 is YYDKDF in the germline V gene (reference sequence). The chain's CDR3 is CATSRDGSTNEKLFF. CDR3 sequence (DNA): TGTGCCACCAGCAGAGATGGGTCAACCAATGAAAAACTGTTTTTT.

This clonotype was detected a few times. The rearrangement links TRBV6-6 to TRBJ1-1; D call uncertain. This CDR3 spans 11 amino acids. V gave up 5 bases and J gave up 4 bases, with 5 bases separating them. Germline assignment: CDR1 MNHNY and CDR2 SVGAGI (reference sequence). The CDR3, as DNA: TGTGCCAGCAGTGTAGGCACTGAAGCTTTCTTT. Protein sequence: CASSVGTEAFF.

The genes are TRBV4-2 and TRBJ1-2; tentative D call: TRBD1 (6 bases). CDR1 is LGHNA and CDR2 is YNFKEQ in the germline V gene. CDR3 length: 14 residues. Trimming shortened V by 0 bases and J by 8 bases, and 13 bases separated the two germline ends. This CDR3 reads CASSQDGAGVGYTF. CDR3 nucleotides: TGTGCCAGCAGCCAAGATGGGGCAGGGGTCGGCTACACCTTC.

The V gene is TRBV29-1, the J gene TRBJ2-1; 8 bases match TRBD1. Germline values: CDR1 SQVTM, CDR2 ANQGSEA. J was trimmed by 6 bases and V by 3 bases; bases with no gene match: 7. The CDR3 covers 14 residues. As DNA, the CDR3 is TGCAGCGTTGAGGGACAGGCCGGGGGCAATGAGCAGTTCTTC. Residues: CSVEGQAGGNEQFF.

About this clonotype itself: One end of the junction varies from germline; a read error may be responsible. This chain joins TRBV7-7 and TRBJ2-7; possible D gene TRBD1, 5 bases. In germline, CDR1 is SSHAT, CDR2 FNYEAQ (reference sequence). This CDR3 is 14 amino acids long. CDR3 in amino acids: CASSQPDTYYEQYF. The CDR3, as DNA: TGTGCTAGCAGTCAGCCGGACACTTACTACGAGCAGTACTTC.

This clonotype was counted a few times. This chain joins TRBV5-1 and TRBJ1-5; D is perhaps TRBD1 (6 bases). The length of the CDR3 is 14 residues. In germline, CDR1 is SGHRS, CDR2 YFSETQ. V dropped 0 bases and J dropped 7 bases, with 11 bases sitting between them. CDR3 nucleotides: TGCGCCAGCAGCTTGGAATCAGGGGACCAGCCCCAGCATTTT. This translates into CASSLESGDQPQHF.

This clonotype was observed at least ten times. The gene calls are TRBV10-1 and TRBJ2-3; no clear D. The V gene lost 1 base and the J gene lost 1 base, with 3 bases spanning the gap. The CDR3 spans 13 residues. The germline V gene encodes CDR1 WNHNN and CDR2 SYGVQD (reference sequence). In DNA, the CDR3 is TGCGCCAGCAGTGAGTGGGGCACAGATACGCAGTATTTT. This translates into CASSEWGTDTQYF.

This clonotype came up a few times. This chain links TRBV20-1 with TRBJ2-3, with 8 bases aligning to TRBD1. Germline V lookup: CDR1 DFQATT, CDR2 SNEGSKA (reference sequence). J lost 0 bases, V lost 6 bases, and 14 bases had no gene match. The CDR3 is 17 residues long. This CDR3 reads CSATNEPDRASTDTQYF. The DNA for the CDR3 is TGCAGTGCCACGAATGAGCCGGACAGGGCTAGCACAGATACGCAGTATTTT.

At least ten counts were recorded for this clonotype. The chain joins TRBV12-3 or TRBV12-4 to TRBJ2-5; no firm D call. With 5 bases removed from V and 5 bases from J, the gap between germline ends came to 3 bases. This CDR3 has 10 residues. In DNA form, the CDR3 reads TGTGCCAGCAGTGGGGAGACCCAGTACTTC. Translating gives CASSGETQYF.

The rearrangement links TRBV4-1 to TRBJ2-5, with a tentative D call TRBD2 (5 bases). Germline V lookup: CDR1 MGHRA, CDR2 YSYEKL. This CDR3 is built from 15 residues. The V end lost 2 bases, the J end lost 4 bases, and 14 bases lay between the germline ends. The CDR3 spells CASSQNGDLGETQYF. In DNA form, the CDR3 reads TGCGCCAGCAGCCAAAACGGGGATCTCGGAGAGACCCAGTACTTC.

The CDR3 DNA reads as TGTGCCAGCAGCTTCTATACAGGGATGTACGAGCAGTACTTC. This codes for CASSFYTGMYEQYF. V gene TRBV5-6 combines with J gene TRBJ2-7; D possibly corresponds to TRBD1 (6 bases). Germline-derived CDR1 and CDR2 are SGHDT and YYEEEE. V lost 2 bases to trimming and J lost 4 bases, with 13 bases between them. This CDR3 has 14 residues.

The V and J genes are TRBV20-1 and TRBJ1-1; D not certain. The V gene lost 1 base and the J gene lost 5 bases, with 11 bases spanning the gap. The CDR3 totals 13 residues. In germline, CDR1 is DFQATT, CDR2 SNEGSKA (reference sequence). The CDR3 DNA is TGCAGTGCTAGAGGAGGGTTAGAGACTGAAGCTTTCTTT. Protein product: CSARGGLETEAFF.

The genes are TRBV20-1 and TRBJ2-7; 11 nucleotides align to TRBD2. This CDR3 contains 16 residues. J was trimmed by 1 base and V by 4 bases; bases with no gene match: 9. CDR1 DFQATT and CDR2 SNEGSKA come from the germline V gene (reference sequence). In DNA, the CDR3 is TGCAGTGCTACTGCCATGACTAGCGGGGAGTCCTACGAGCAGTACTTC. Residues: CSATAMTSGESYEQYF.